This T cell receptor beta chain was identified in a study of cytomegalovirus exposure and HLA in healthy donors. General study results and limits: In a later analysis, an Asian-associated ancestry cluster reportedly showed fewer N-insertions than the approximately 640-donor mean. Presence/absence results assume similar sequencing depth per donor, which may not hold.

The PCR ran on 60 Vbeta and 13 Jbeta primers. Sequencing was performed with immunoSEQ multiplex PCR; in TCRdb, only in-frame clones are kept and a portion is missing. The sample has about 160,000 clones, roughly 76% seen once. Comments on this clone: Its antigen is not known.

The CDR3 is 12 residues long. V was pared by 5 bases and J by 17 bases, with 16 bases between. CDR1 is LNHDA and CDR2 is SQIVND in the germline V gene (reference sequence). The sequenced material came from PBMCs. This receptor was taken from a woman aged 50 to 60 in good health and CMV-seronegative. The chain has TRBV19 and TRBJ1-6, with a possible D match to TRBD1 (5 bases). CDR3 coding DNA: TGTGCCAGTAGTGACTCAGGAGGGGCGGTCCACTTT. Residues: CASSDSGGAVHF. Based on the CDR3 plus reference TRBV19 and TRBJ1-6, the full variable domain is DGGITQSPKYLFRKEGQNVTLSCEQNLNHDAMYWYRQDPGQGLRLIYYSQIVNDFQKGDIAEGYSVSREKKESFPLTVTSAQKNPTAFYLCASSDSGGAVHFGNGTRLTVT.